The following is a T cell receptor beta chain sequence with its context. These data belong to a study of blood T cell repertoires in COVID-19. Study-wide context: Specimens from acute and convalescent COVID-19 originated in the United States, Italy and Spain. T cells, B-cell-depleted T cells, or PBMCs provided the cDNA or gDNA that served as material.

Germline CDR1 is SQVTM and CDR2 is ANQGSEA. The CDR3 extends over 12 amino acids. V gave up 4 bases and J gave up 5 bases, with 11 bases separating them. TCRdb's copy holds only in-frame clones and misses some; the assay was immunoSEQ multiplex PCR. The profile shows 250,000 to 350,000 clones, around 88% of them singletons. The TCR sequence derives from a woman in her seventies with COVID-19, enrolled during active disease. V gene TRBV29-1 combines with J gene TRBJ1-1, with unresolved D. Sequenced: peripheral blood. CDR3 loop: CSVAPGRTEAFF. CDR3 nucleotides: TGCAGCGTTGCCCCTGGTCGGACTGAAGCTTTCTTT.